This entry concerns a single T cell receptor beta chain. These data are taken from a study of tissue T cells after allogeneic stem cell transplantation. Study information: Adult allogeneic hematopoietic cell transplant recipients with steroid-refractory graft-versus-host disease were prospectively enrolled for research autopsy. Four unmodified and three CD34-selected T-cell-depleted grafts went to graft-versus-host disease patients.

With 0 bases removed from V and 6 bases from J, the gap between germline ends came to 3 bases. CDR1 is SGDLS, CDR2 YYNGEE, per germline. The CDR3 has 11 amino acids. CDR3 sequences, V/J genes, frequencies and template counts came from survey-depth TCRbeta sequencing. Generated by immunoSEQ multiplex PCR, the TCRdb table keeps only in-frame clones and is missing some. The sample gives 42,000 or so clones, just under 95% of which show up once; about 3.8% is in the top ten. The TCR sequence derives from a woman aged 40 to 75 who later had graft-versus-host disease after an allogeneic stem cell transplant. The V gene is TRBV9, the J gene TRBJ2-5; D is unclear. Sequencing used blood, obtained before transplantation. For the CDR3, the DNA is TGTGCCAGCAGCGTAGGAAAGACCCAGTACTTC. It codes for CASSVGKTQYF.